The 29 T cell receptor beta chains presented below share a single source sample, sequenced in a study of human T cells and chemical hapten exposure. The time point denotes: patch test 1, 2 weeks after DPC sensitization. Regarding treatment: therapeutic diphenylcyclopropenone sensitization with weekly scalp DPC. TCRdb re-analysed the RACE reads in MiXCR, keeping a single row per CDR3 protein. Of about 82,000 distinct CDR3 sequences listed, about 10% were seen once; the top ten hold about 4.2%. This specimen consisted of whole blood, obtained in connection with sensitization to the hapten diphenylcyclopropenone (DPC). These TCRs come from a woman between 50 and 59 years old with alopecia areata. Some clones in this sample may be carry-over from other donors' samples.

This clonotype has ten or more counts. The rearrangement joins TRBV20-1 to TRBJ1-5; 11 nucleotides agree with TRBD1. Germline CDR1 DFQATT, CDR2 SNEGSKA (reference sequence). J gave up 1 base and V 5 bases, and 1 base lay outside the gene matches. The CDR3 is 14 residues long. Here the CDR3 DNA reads TGCAGTGCTGGGGACAGGGGGAGCAATCAGCCCCAGCATTTT. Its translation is CSAGDRGSNQPQHF.

The CDR3 reads CASSDMTGDWYGYTF. CDR3 coding DNA: TGTGCCAGCAGTGATATGACAGGGGATTGGTATGGCTACACCTTC. The V and J genes are TRBV6-6 and TRBJ1-2, with TRBD1 matching over 8 bases. Germline V lookup: CDR1 MNHNY, CDR2 SVGAGI (reference sequence). V trimming: 5 bases; J trimming: 5 bases; junction bases outside the gene matches: 10. The CDR3 has 15 amino acids.

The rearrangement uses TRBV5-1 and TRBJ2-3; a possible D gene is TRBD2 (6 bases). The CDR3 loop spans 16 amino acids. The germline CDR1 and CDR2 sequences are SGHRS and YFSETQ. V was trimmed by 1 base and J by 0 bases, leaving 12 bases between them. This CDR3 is CASSLTGSGSTDTQYF. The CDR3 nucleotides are TGCGCCAGCAGCTTGACCGGGAGCGGGAGCACAGATACGCAGTATTTT.

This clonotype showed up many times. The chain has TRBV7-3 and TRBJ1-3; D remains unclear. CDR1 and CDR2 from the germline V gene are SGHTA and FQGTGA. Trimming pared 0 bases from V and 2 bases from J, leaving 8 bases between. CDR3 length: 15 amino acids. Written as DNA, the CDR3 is TGTGCCAGCAGCTTAACGACATCTCCTGGAAACACCATATATTTT. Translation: CASSLTTSPGNTIYF.

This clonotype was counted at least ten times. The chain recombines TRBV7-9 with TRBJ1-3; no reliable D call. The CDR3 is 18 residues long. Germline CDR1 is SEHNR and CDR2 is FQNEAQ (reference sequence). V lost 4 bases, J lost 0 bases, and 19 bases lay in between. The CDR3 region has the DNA TGTGCCAGCAGCTCACGAGGGCAGGCTACGACCTCTGGAAACACCATATATTTT. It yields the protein CASSSRGQATTSGNTIYF.

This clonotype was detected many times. The CDR3 bases are TGTGCCAGCAGCCAGCGGACAGGGGGCACTGAAGCTTTCTTT. It translates to CASSQRTGGTEAFF. The chain recombines TRBV3-1 with TRBJ1-1, with 10 bases matching TRBD1. The germline V gene encodes CDR1 LGHDT and CDR2 YNNKEL (reference sequence). V trimming: 3 bases; J trimming: 4 bases; junction bases outside the gene matches: 2. The CDR3 has 14 amino acids.

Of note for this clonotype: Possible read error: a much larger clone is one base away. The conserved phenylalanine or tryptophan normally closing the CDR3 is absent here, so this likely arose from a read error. DNA for the CDR3: TGCAGTGCTGATATCAGGGCGAGGGGTTCACCCCTCCACCTT. Protein: CSADIRARGSPLHL. The chain employs TRBV20-1 and TRBJ1-6; TRBD1 might be the D (5 bases). The CDR3 runs to 14 residues. Germline assignment: CDR1 DFQATT and CDR2 SNEGSKA (reference sequence). V was clipped by 5 bases and J by 9 bases, with 17 bases between them.

The CDR3 loop reads CATASGLAYTQYF. CDR3 DNA sequence: TGTGCCACCGCCTCCGGACTAGCCTACACGCAGTACTTC. This chain connects TRBV6-2 or TRBV6-3 to TRBJ2-7, with 8 bases aligning to TRBD2. This CDR3 has 13 residues. The junction had 14 bases not matched to a gene; V was cut back by 10 bases and J by 9 bases. Germline V gives CDR1 MNHEY, CDR2 SVGEGT.

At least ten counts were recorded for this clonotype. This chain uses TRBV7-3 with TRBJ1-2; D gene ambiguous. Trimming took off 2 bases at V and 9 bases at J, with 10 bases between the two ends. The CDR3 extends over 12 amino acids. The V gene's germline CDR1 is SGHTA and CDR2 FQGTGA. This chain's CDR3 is CASSLGKGSYTF. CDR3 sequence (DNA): TGTGCCAGCAGCTTAGGAAAGGGTAGCTACACCTTC.

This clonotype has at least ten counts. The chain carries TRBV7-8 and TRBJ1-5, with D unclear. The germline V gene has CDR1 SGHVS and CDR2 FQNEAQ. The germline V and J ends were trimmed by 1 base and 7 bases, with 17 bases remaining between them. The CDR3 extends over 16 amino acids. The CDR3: CASSLERVSGWQPQHF. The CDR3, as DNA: TGTGCCAGCAGCTTAGAACGGGTATCGGGGTGGCAGCCCCAGCATTTT.

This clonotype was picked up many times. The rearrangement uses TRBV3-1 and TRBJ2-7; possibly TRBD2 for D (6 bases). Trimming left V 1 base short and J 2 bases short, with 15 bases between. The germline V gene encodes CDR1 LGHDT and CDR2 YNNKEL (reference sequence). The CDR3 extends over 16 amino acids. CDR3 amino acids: CASSQAATSITYEQYF. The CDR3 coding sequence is TGTGCCAGCAGCCAAGCGGCGACTAGTATAACCTACGAGCAGTACTTC.

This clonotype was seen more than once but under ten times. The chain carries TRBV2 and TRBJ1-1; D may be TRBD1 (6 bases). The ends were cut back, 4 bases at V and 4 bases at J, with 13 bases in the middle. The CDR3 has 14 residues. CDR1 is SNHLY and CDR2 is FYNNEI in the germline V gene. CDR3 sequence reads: CASSVTGQGTEAFF. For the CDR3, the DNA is TGTGCCAGCAGTGTAACAGGGCAAGGCACTGAAGCTTTCTTT.

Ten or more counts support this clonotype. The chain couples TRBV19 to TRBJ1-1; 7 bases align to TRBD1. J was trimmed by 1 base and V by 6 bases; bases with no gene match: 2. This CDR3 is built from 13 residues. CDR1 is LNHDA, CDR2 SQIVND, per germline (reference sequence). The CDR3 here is CASRDRWNTEAFF. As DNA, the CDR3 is TGTGCCAGTAGGGACAGGTGGAACACTGAAGCTTTCTTT.

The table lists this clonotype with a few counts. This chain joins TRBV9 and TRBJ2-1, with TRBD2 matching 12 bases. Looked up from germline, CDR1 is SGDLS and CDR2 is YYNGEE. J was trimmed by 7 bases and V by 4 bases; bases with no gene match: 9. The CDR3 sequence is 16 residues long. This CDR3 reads CASSFTLAGGPNEQFF. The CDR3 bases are TGTGCCAGCAGCTTTACTCTAGCGGGAGGGCCGAATGAGCAGTTCTTC.

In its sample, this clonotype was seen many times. This chain's CDR3 is CASSLRGLAPNTGELFF. The CDR3 bases are TGTGCCAGCAGCTTAAGGGGCCTAGCGCCGAACACCGGGGAGCTGTTTTTT. The rearrangement links TRBV7-8 to TRBJ2-2; perhaps TRBD2 as D (6 bases). Germline loops: CDR1 SGHVS, CDR2 FQNEAQ. The V and J ends lost 2 bases and 0 bases respectively, with 13 bases between them. CDR3 length equals 17 residues.

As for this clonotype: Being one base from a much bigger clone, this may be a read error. The CDR3 region is CASCLRENTEAFF. The DNA of the CDR3 is TGTGCCAGCTGTTTGCGAGAGAACACTGAAGCTTTCTTT. The chain combines TRBV27 with TRBJ1-1; D is undetermined. Germline CDR1 is MNHEY and CDR2 is SMNVEV (reference sequence). The CDR3 covers 13 residues.

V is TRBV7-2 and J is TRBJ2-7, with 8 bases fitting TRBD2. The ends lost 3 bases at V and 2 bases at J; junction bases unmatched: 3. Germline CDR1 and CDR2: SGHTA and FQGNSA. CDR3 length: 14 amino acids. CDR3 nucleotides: TGTGCCAGCAGCTTCACTAGCGGAACCTACGAGCAGTACTTC. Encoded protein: CASSFTSGTYEQYF. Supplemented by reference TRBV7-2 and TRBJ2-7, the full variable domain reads GAGVSQSPSNKVTEKGKDVELRCDPISGHTALYWYRQSLGQGLEFLIYFQGNSAPDKSGLPSDRFSAERTGGSVSTLTIQRTQQEDSAVYLCASSFTSGTYEQYFGPGTRLTVT.

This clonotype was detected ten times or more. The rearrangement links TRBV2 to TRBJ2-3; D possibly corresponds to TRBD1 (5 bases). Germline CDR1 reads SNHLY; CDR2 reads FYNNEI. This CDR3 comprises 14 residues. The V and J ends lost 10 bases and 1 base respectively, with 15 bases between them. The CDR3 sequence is CANQGRKGTDTQYF. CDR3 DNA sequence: TGTGCCAACCAGGGCAGGAAGGGCACAGATACGCAGTATTTT.

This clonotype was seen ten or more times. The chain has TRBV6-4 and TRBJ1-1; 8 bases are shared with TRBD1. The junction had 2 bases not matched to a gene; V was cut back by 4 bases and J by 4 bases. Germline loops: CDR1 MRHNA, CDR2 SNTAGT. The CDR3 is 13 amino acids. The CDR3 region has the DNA TGTGCCAGCAGTGCGACAGGGGTCACTGAAGCTTTCTTT. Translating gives CASSATGVTEAFF.

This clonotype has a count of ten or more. The CDR3 loop is CASSLQDTEAFF. In nucleotides, the CDR3 is TGTGCCAGCAGCCTCCAGGACACTGAAGCTTTCTTT. The V call is TRBV12-3 or TRBV12-4, the J call TRBJ1-1; D remains unclear. V was shortened by 6 bases and J by 3 bases, with 8 bases between the two germline ends. This CDR3 comprises 12 residues.

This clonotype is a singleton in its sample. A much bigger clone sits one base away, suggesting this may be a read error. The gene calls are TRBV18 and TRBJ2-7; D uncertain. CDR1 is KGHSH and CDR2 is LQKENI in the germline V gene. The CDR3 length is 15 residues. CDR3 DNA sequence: TGTGTCAGCTCACCACCCCAGGAAGGGTTCTACGAGCAGTACTTC. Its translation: CVSSPPQEGFYEQYF.

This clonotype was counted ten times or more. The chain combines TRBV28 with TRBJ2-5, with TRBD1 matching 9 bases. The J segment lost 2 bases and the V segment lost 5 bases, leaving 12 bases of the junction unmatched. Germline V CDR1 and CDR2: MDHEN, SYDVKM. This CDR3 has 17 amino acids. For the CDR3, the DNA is TGTGCCAGCAGTCTCTTTACCGGGACAGGGTCGCAAGAGACCCAGTACTTC. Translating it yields CASSLFTGTGSQETQYF.

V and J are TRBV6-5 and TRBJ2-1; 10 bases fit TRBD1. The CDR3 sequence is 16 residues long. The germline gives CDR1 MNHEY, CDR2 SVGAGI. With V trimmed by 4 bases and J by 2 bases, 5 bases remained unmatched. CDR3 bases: TGTGCCAGCAGTTCAGACGGACAGGGGGCCTACAATGAGCAGTTCTTC. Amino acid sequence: CASSSDGQGAYNEQFF.

CDR3 coding DNA: TGTGCCTACCACGGGGCAGGGGGTGCGAACACCGGGGAGCTGTTTTTT. Its protein product is CAYHGAGGANTGELFF. V gene TRBV30 combines with J gene TRBJ2-2, with 7 bases lining up with TRBD1. CDR1 GTSNPN and CDR2 SVGIG come from the germline V gene (reference sequence). V shed 7 bases, J shed 0 bases, and the junction held 11 bases outside the gene matches. The CDR3 totals 16 residues.

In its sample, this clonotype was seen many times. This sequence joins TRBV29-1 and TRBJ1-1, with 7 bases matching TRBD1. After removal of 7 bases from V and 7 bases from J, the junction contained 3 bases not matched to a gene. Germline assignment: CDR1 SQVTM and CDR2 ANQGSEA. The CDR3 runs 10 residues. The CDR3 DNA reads TGCAGCGGGGGGGACAGTGAAGCTTTCTTT. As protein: CSGGDSEAFF.

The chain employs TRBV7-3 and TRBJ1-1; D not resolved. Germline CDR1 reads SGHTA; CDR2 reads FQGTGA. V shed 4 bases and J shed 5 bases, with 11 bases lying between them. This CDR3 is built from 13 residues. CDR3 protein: CASSSSTGTEAFF. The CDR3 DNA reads TGTGCCAGCAGCTCATCGACGGGAACTGAAGCTTTCTTT.

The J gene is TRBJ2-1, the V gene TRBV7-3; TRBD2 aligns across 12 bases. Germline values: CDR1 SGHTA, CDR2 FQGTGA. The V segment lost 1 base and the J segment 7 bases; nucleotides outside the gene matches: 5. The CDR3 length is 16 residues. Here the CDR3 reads CASSLNPLAGGNEQFF. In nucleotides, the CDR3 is TGTGCCAGCAGCTTAAACCCCCTAGCGGGGGGGAATGAGCAGTTCTTC.

The CDR3 DNA reads TGTGCCTGGAGTAACCGATACAATGAGCAGTTCTTC. It yields the protein CAWSNRYNEQFF. The chain is built from TRBV30 and TRBJ2-1; D remains ambiguous. Trimming stripped 2 bases from V and 4 bases from J, with 6 bases between. The CDR3 spans 12 residues. Germline V gene sequence: CDR1 GTSNPN, CDR2 SVGIG (reference sequence).

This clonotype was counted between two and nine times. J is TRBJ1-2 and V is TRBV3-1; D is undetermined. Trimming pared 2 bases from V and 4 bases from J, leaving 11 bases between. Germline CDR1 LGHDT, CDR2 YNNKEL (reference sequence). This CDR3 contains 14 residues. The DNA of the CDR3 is TGTGCCAGCAGCCAATTTTCCGGGTCCTATGGCTACACCTTC. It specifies CASSQFSGSYGYTF.